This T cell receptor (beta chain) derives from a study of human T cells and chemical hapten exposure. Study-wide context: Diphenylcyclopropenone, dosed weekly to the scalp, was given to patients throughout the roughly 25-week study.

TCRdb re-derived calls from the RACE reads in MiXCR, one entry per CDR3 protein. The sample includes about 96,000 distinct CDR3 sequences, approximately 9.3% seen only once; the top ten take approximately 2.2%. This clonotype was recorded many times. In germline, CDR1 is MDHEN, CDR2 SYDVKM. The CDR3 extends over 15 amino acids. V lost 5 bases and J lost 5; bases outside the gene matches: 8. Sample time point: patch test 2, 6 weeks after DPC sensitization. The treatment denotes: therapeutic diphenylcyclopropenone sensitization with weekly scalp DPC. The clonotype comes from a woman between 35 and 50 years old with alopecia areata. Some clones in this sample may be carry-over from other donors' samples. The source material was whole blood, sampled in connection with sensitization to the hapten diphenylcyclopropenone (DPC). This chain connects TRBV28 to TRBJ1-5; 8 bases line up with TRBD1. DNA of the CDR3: TGTGCCAGCAGTATTGGACAGGGTTCGTATCAGCCCCAGCATTTT. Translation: CASSIGQGSYQPQHF.